The source of this T cell receptor (beta chain) is a study of shared clonotypes between healthy human individuals (dated by TCRdb to about 2020). Regarding the study in general: A few men and a couple of women, aged 18 to 49 years, made up the cohort. Libraries were prepared and TCR repertoires were sequenced by different laboratories using diverse techniques, in order to increase sequencing depth and limit assay-specific biases. Per donor, leukapheresis produced somewhere between about 0.94 and 10 billion PBMCs. To estimate repertoire size and how much clonotypes are shared between individuals, the study performed deep sequencing of blood TCR repertoires from about five healthy adults. For each donor, CD4 naive and CD4 memory were each run on three plates, CD8 naive on two plates, and CD8 memory on one plate.

CD8 naive samples consisted of CD45RO-negative cells that were positively selected for CCR7, yielding a CD45RA+CCR7+ population without TemRA cells. The donors were healthy, HIV-negative adults with no recently reported acute infections or vaccinations. Every donor was a Caucasian adult residing in Nashville, Tennessee, USA. After blood collection by leukapheresis, PBMCs were isolated using Ficoll-Histopaque density gradient centrifugation and then cryopreserved in the vapor phase of liquid nitrogen. Analytical flow cytometry was used to check the purity and quantity of each magnetically sorted T cell population. Genomic DNA was isolated from each sorted fraction and quantified by UV absorbance on a Nanodrop 2000c. The CDR3 has 15 amino acids, counting the end cysteine and phenylalanine. Only CDR3 DNA is held: 45 bases, read in frame from base 1. According to the germline V gene, CDR1 reads SGHTA and CDR2 reads FQGTGA. The germline ends are 10 bases apart after V is trimmed by 3 bases and J by 0 bases.

As regards this clone: Its cognate antigen has yet to be identified. No base qualities exist here, and no much larger clone lies one base off it.

TCR CDR3 regions were amplified from genomic DNA by multiplex PCR using the deep immunoSEQ assay. For each cell subset, the extracted genomic DNA was distributed evenly across all wells of several immunoSEQ 96-well plates, and each plate served as one replicate. For sorted subsets, about 0.2 ug genomic DNA, equal to 30,000 to 35,000 T cell genomes, was loaded into each replicate PCR. The purified libraries were quantified using a Qubit 3.0 fluorometer, sized with a Bioanalyzer 2100, and then quantified again using the KAPA Library Quantification kit. Every immunoSEQ 96-well plate was sequenced on a dedicated single-read 150-cycle Illumina NextSeq 550 flow cell. Per the source publication's procedure: Because the immunoSEQ output included only junctional sequences and no quality scores, the filtering could not be the same as the filtering used for full-length reads. To assign V/J genes and CDR3, sequences were annotated against IMGT germline references using PyIR, a Python wrapper for IgBLAST v1.9. Reads with weak V/J assignments (E-value above 1e-6), missing CDR3, stop codons, out-of-frame junctions, or ambiguous translated residues were removed. V3J clonotypes were defined by identical inferred V gene, J gene, and CDR3 amino acid sequence. The percentage overlap between two repertoires was calculated by dividing the number of shared unique clonotypes by the size of the smaller repertoire. Richness of each repertoire was evaluated using RTK rarefaction, the Chao1 estimator, and Recon v2.1 estimates of unobserved clonotypes. OLGA was used to compute generation probabilities for all TCRbeta clonotypes that the gDNA method yielded from a handful of donors. TCRdb limited this immuneACCESS table to in-frame rearrangements with V and J called. A share of clones is missing; checked studies link under half to unresolved V genes, and the rest is unexplained. That table furnishes V, J and clone size, whereas the DNA furnished D and trimming. The sample table holds roughly 570,000 clones, of which roughly 98% were seen once. 0.3% of the sample comes from the top ten.

Summary of the overall study and its limitations: When several donors were compared, the shared fraction of clonotypes was around 5% for naive CD4, approximately 3.5% for naive CD8, roughly 2.3% for memory CD4, and 0.4% for memory CD8. Larger estimated clonotype richness was generally found for naive subsets than for memory subsets. The small number of donors limited the genetic and exposure-history diversity represented. Based on pairwise subsampling, the degree of clonotype sharing among donors was expected to be affected by sequencing depth. Higher generation probabilities were observed for clonotypes shared by all four sorted-subset donors than for non-shared clonotypes. Incomplete sequencing was indicated by rarefaction of sorted-subset datasets, despite the large sequencing depth. Only blood was sampled, and tissue TCR repertoires likely differ from those in blood.

The chain is encoded by TRBV7-3 joined to TRBJ2-3, with the D gene too uncertain to name. The clonotype originates from a man under 40 in good health. The sequenced sample consisted of naive CD8+ T cells sorted from blood. This sample's cell subset or site label indicates: CD45RA+CCR7+. The DNA sequence is TGTGCCAGCAGCTTGGTAGGGCTAAGCACAGATACGCAGTATTTT. The translation is CASSLVGLSTDTQYF.